This is a list of T cell receptor beta chains from one sample in a study of beta chain features in type 1 diabetes. The protocol was immunoSEQ multiplex PCR, while the TCRdb copy is restricted to in-frame clones and leaves out a portion. The sample includes around 97,000 clones, 25% to 30% seen only once; the top ten take approximately 0.5%. Input material: central memory CD4+ T cells from blood. The source of these receptors is a woman between 18 and 29 years old with type 1 diabetes. Both conserved end residues are trimmed from each CDR3.

TRBV7-9	TRBJ1-2	ASSTDGGGSGYT
TRBV4-1	TRBJ2-5	ASSQDGQGQETQY
TRBV20-1	TRBJ2-4	SASLRDIQY
TRBV11-1	TRBJ2-1	ASSPGGSNNNEQF
TRBV29-1	TRBJ2-2	SVAQQGVAGELF
TRBV27	TRBJ1-5	ASRDSIYQPQH
TRBV18	TRBJ2-7	ASSTTMGLEYEQY
TRBV5-1	TRBJ2-5	ASSSSGRGQETQY
TRBV7-9	TRBJ1-5	ASSLSEGQPQH
TRBV5-1	TRBJ2-3	ARVKQGETCTDTQY
TRBV30	TRBJ2-7	AWSWGLDNYEQY